This record covers a single T cell receptor (beta chain). Its antigen is undetermined. This entry is derived from a study of molecular identifiers for immune sequencing clone quantification. Findings of the study overall: Effector cells had over 98% of their molecules in clones above 20 RNA copies, while naive cells had under 1%.

Both previously described methods and listed TCR primers were employed to make bulk TCR libraries. Using its own MiXCR run on the PCR reads, TCRdb lists one record per CDR3 protein. The data show roughly 320,000 distinct CDR3 sequences, 24% seen once. CD8+CD4-CCR7+CD45RA+ cells were sorted as naive CD8 T cells. The germline V and J ends were trimmed by 2 bases and 3 bases, with 14 bases remaining between them. This CDR3 has 15 amino acids. In germline, CDR1 is MNHEY, CDR2 SVGEGT. The sequence came from a human donor in good health. Some libraries in this study had Jurkat cell RNA spiked in. Sequencing input: naive CD8+ T cells from blood, with Jurkat cell RNA spiked in. Subset of the sample: FACS-sorted CD8+CD4-CCR7+CD45RA+ naive T cells. The chain employs TRBV6-2 or TRBV6-3 and TRBJ2-7; D possibly corresponds to TRBD1 (7 bases). CDR3 residues: CASSYQGGQIYEQYF. DNA of the CDR3: TGTGCCAGCAGTTACCAGGGGGGACAGATCTACGAGCAGTACTTC.